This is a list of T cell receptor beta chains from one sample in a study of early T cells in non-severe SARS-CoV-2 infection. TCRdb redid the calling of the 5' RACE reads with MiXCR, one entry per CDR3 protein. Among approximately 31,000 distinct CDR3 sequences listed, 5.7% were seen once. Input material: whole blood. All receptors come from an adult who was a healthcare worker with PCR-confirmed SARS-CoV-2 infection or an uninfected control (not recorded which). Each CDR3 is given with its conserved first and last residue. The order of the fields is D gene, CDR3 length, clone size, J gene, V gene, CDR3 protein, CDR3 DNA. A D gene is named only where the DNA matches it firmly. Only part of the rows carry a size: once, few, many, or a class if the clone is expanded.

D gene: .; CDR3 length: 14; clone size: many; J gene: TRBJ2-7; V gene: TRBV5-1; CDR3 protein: CASMLGHQGYEQYF; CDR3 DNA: TGCGCCAGCATGTTGGGGCACCAGGGCTACGAGCAGTACTTC
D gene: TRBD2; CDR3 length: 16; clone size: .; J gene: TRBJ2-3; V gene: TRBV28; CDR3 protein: CASTPVAGGPGDTQYF; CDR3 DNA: TGTGCCAGCACCCCCGTGGCGGGAGGGCCAGGAGATACGCAGTATTTT
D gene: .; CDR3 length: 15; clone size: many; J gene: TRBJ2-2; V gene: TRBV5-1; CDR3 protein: CASSLEWVRSGELFF; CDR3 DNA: TGCGCCAGCAGCTTGGAGTGGGTCCGGAGCGGGGAGCTGTTTTTT
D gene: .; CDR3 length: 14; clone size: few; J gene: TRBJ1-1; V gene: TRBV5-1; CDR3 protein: CASSFRGLYTEAFF; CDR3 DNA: TGCGCCAGCAGCTTTCGGGGGCTGTACACTGAAGCTTTCTTT
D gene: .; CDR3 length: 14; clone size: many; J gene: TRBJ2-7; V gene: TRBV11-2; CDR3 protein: CASSLPGAMGEQYF; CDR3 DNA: TGTGCCAGCAGCTTACCGGGAGCTATGGGGGAGCAGTACTTC
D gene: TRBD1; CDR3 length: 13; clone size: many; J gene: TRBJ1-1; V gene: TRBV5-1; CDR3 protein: CASSPQGDTEAFF; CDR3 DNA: TGCGCCAGCAGCCCCCAGGGGGACACTGAAGCTTTCTTT
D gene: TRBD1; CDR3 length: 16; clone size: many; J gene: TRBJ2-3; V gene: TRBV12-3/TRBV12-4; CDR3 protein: CASSSRPERQGDTQYF; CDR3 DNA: TGTGCCAGCAGTTCAAGGCCGGAACGACAGGGAGATACGCAGTATTTT
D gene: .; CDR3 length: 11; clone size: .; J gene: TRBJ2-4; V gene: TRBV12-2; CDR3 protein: CASLPRTSEYF; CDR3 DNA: TGTGCAAGCCTACCCCGGACTAGCGAGTACTTC
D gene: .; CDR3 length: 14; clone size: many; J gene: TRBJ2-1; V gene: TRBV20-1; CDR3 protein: CSAQPVPPLDEQFF; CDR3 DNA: TGCAGTGCTCAACCCGTCCCACCCCTGGATGAGCAGTTCTTC
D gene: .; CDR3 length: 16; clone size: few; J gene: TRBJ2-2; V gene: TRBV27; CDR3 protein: CASSFIAFGGTGELFF; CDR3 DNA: TGTGCCAGCAGTTTTATTGCCTTCGGGGGCACCGGGGAGCTGTTTTTT
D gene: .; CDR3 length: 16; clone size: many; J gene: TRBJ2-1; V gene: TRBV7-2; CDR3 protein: CASSLVPQLLSNEQFF; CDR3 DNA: TGTGCCAGCAGCTTAGTGCCGCAACTGTTGAGCAATGAGCAGTTCTTC
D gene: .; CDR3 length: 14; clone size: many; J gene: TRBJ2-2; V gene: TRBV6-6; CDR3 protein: CASSRLRGFGELFF; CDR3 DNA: TGTGCCAGCAGTAGGCTAAGGGGCTTCGGGGAGCTGTTTTTT
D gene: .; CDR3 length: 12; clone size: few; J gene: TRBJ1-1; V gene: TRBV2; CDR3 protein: CASREGPRRAFF; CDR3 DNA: TGTGCCAGCAGGGAGGGACCGCGAAGAGCTTTCTTT
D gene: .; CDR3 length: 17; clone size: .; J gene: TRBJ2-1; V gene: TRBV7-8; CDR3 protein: CASRLDSSSAPYNEQFF; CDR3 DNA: TGTGCCAGCAGGTTAGACTCTTCTAGCGCACCCTACAATGAGCAGTTCTTC
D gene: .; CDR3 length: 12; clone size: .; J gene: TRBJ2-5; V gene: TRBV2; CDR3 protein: CASSDRRETQYF; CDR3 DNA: TGTGCCAGCAGTGACAGGAGGGAGACCCAGTACTTC
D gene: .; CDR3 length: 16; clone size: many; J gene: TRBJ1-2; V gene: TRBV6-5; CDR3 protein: CASSSGTEQPNYGYTF; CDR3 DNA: TGTGCCAGCAGTTCGGGGACCGAGCAGCCCAACTATGGCTACACCTTC
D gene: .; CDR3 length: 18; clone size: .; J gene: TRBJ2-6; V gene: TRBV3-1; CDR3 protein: CASSQDRARRSGANVLTF; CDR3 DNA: TGTGCCAGCAGCCAAGATAGGGCGAGGAGATCTGGGGCCAACGTCCTGACTTTC
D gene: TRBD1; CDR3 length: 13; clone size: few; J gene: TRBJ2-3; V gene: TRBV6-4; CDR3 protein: CASGTGGTDTQYF; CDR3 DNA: TGTGCCAGCGGGACAGGGGGGACAGATACGCAGTATTTT
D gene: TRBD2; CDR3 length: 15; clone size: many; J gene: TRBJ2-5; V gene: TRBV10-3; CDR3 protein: CAISSGVAGGETQYF; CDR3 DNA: TGTGCCATCAGTTCAGGAGTAGCGGGAGGGGAGACCCAGTACTTC
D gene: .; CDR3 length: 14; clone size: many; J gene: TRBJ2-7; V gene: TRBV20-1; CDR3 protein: CSARFIRQAYEQYF; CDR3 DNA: TGCAGTGCTAGATTCATAAGACAAGCCTACGAGCAGTACTTC
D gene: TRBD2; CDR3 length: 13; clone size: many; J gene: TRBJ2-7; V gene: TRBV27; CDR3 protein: CASGLAGGFEQYF; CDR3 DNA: TGTGCCAGCGGACTAGCGGGAGGTTTCGAGCAGTACTTC
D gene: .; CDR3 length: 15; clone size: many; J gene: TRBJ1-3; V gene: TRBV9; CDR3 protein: CASSSQGWYGNTIYF; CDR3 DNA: TGTGCCAGCAGCTCCCAGGGTTGGTACGGAAACACCATATATTTT
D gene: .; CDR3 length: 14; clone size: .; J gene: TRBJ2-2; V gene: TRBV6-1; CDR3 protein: CASIPSGSAGELFF; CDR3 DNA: TGTGCCAGCATACCTTCAGGGTCGGCCGGGGAGCTGTTTTTT
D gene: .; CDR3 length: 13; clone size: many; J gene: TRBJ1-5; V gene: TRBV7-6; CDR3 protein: CASSRDTDQPQHF; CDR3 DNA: TGTGCCAGCAGCCGAGACACGGATCAGCCCCAGCATTTT
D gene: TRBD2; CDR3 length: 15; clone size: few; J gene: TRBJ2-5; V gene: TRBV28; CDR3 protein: CASSSAGAGLETQYF; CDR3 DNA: TGTGCCAGCAGTTCAGCGGGAGCCGGATTAGAGACCCAGTACTTC
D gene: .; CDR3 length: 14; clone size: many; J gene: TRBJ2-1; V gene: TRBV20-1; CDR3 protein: CSAKEPGGVNEQFF; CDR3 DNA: TGCAGTGCTAAGGAGCCAGGGGGGGTCAATGAGCAGTTCTTC
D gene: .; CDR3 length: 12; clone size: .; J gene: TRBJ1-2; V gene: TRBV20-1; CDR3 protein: CSATQGGYGYTF; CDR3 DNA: TGCAGTGCTACCCAGGGAGGGTATGGCTACACCTTC
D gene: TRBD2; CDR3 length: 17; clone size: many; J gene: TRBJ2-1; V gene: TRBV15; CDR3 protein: CATSRDGLADQYNEQFF; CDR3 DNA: TGTGCCACCAGCAGAGATGGGCTAGCGGACCAGTACAATGAGCAGTTCTTC
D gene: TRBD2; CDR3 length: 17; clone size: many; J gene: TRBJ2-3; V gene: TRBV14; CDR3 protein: CASSPFTGTTLTDTQYF; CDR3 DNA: TGTGCCAGCAGCCCCTTCACCGGGACTACCCTCACAGATACGCAGTATTTT
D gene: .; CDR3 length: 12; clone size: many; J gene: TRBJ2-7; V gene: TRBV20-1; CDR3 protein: CSATDWSYEQYF; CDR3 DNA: TGCAGTGCCACGGACTGGTCCTACGAGCAGTACTTC
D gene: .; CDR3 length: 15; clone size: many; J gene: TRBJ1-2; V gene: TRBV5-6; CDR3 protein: CASSLSGTSNYGYTF; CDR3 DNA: TGTGCCAGCAGCTTGTCAGGGACGTCTAACTATGGCTACACCTTC